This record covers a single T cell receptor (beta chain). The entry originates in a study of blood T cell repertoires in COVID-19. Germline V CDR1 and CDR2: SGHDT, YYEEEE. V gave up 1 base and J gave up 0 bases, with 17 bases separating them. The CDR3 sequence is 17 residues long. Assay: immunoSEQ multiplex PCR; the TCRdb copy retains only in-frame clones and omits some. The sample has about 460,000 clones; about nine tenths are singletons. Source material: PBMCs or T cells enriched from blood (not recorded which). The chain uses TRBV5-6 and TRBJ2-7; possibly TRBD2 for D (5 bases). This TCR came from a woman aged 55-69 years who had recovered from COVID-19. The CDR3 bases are TGTGCCAGCAGCTTGCGATCAATAGGAGGCCTCTCCTACGAGCAGTACTTC. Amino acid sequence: CASSLRSIGGLSYEQYF.